This entry lists 24 T cell receptor beta chains sequenced from one sample in a study of cytomegalovirus exposure and HLA in healthy donors. PCR involved 60 Vbeta and 13 Jbeta primers. Assay used: immunoSEQ multiplex PCR; TCRdb lists only in-frame clones, some missing. The repertoire holds some 150,000 clones, with roughly 80% as singletons. Sequenced input: PBMCs. Receptors originate from a man aged 25-45 years in good health and CMV-seronegative.

The J gene is TRBJ1-5, the V gene TRBV20-1; D perhaps matches TRBD1 (6 bases). Germline CDR1 is DFQATT and CDR2 is SNEGSKA (reference sequence). The CDR3 is 11 amino acids. The V end was cut by 6 bases, the J end by 9 bases, with 12 bases between. The CDR3 spells CSAGGGGPQHF. In nucleotides, the CDR3 is TGCAGTGCGGGAGGGGGAGGGCCCCAGCATTTT.

CDR3 nucleotide sequence: TGTGCCAGCAGTTATGAGCGGGGGGGCAGGGAGCAGTACTTC. Its protein product is CASSYERGGREQYF. The chain couples TRBV28 to TRBJ2-5; TRBD2 aligns across 10 bases. Losses at the gene ends were 4 bases for V and 11 bases for J; bases not matched to a gene: 10. CDR1 and CDR2 from the germline V gene are MDHEN and SYDVKM. CDR3 length: 14 amino acids.

This chain joins TRBV14 and TRBJ1-4, with 8 nucleotides matching TRBD1. Germline values: CDR1 SGHDN, CDR2 FVKESK. The length of the CDR3 is 16 residues. The trim removed 4 bases at V and 8 bases at J, leaving 12 bases unmatched. The CDR3, as DNA: TGTGCCAGCAGCCGTGGACAGGGACGGGTGGGGGAAAAACTGTTTTTT. It encodes CASSRGQGRVGEKLFF.

The chain uses TRBV2 and TRBJ1-3; D is possibly TRBD1 (6 bases). The length of the CDR3 is 16 residues. Germline CDR1 and CDR2: SNHLY and FYNNEI. Trimming took 1 base from V and 2 from J, leaving 12 bases between them. The CDR3 DNA sequence: TGTGCCAGCAGTGAAGGAAGAGGGGGTCCTGGAAACACCATATATTTT. Protein: CASSEGRGGPGNTIYF.

V and J are TRBV6-5 and TRBJ2-1, with 7 bases aligning to TRBD2. V dropped 1 base and J dropped 9; count of bases not matched to a gene: 6. This CDR3 spans 14 amino acids. Germline CDR1 reads MNHEY; CDR2 reads SVGAGI. As DNA, the CDR3 is TGTGCCAGCAGTTACTTTGGGGGGGGGAGTGAGCAGTTCTTC. It specifies CASSYFGGGSEQFF.

The J gene is TRBJ2-5, the V gene TRBV11-1; D unresolved. This CDR3 comprises 12 residues. V shed 1 base and J shed 7 bases, with 7 bases lying between them. From germline, CDR1 is SGHAT and CDR2 FQDESV (reference sequence). Here the CDR3 reads CASSLGGPTQYF. CDR3 nucleotide sequence: TGTGCCAGCAGCTTAGGAGGCCCGACCCAGTACTTC. The variable domain in full, with the rest retrieved from reference TRBV11-1 and TRBJ2-5, is EAEVAQSPRYKITEKSQAVAFWCDPISGHATLYWYRQILGQGPELLVQFQDESVVDDSQLPKDRFSAERLKGVDSTLKIQPAELGDSAMYLCASSLGGPTQYFGPGTRLLVL.

The chain links TRBV7-8 to TRBJ2-1; TRBD2 aligns across 11 bases. Trimming took 4 bases from V and 3 from J; bases not matched to a gene: 14. Germline V gene sequence: CDR1 SGHVS, CDR2 FQNEAQ. This CDR3 has 19 residues. The CDR3 sequence is CASSSKLRPTSGGYNEQFF. The CDR3 coding sequence is TGTGCCAGCAGCTCCAAATTACGACCCACTAGCGGGGGCTACAATGAGCAGTTCTTC.

The chain has TRBV5-1 and TRBJ2-7, with 16 bases aligning to TRBD2. Trimming removed 2 bases from V and 4 bases from J; junction bases left unmatched: 6. CDR1 is SGHRS and CDR2 is YFSETQ in the germline V gene. This CDR3 region has 17 residues. The CDR3 region has the DNA TGCGCCAGCAGCTTCGGGACTAGCGGGAGGGCCGCTTACGAGCAGTACTTC. Protein: CASSFGTSGRAAYEQYF.

The rearrangement uses TRBV28 and TRBJ1-2; TRBD1 matches 7 bases. V lost 2 bases and J lost 7; bases outside the gene matches: 7. The CDR3 length is 14 residues. In germline, CDR1 is MDHEN, CDR2 SYDVKM. CDR3 region: CASSLIGGASGYTF. The CDR3 DNA is TGTGCCAGCAGTTTAATAGGGGGCGCATCTGGCTACACCTTC.

This chain links TRBV5-1 with TRBJ2-1; D is possibly TRBD2 (6 bases). Trimming took off 4 bases at V and 9 bases at J, with 14 bases between the two ends. In germline, CDR1 is SGHRS, CDR2 YFSETQ. This CDR3 spans 13 amino acids. This chain's CDR3 is CASSQPAGGEQFF. CDR3 nucleotides: TGCGCCAGCAGCCAGCCGGCCGGGGGTGAGCAGTTCTTC.

The chain is built from TRBV19 and TRBJ1-2; D call uncertain. V lost 6 bases, J lost 4 bases, and 6 bases lay in between. The CDR3 runs to 11 residues. Germline CDR1 LNHDA, CDR2 SQIVND (reference sequence). CDR3 region: CASSEVYGYTF. The CDR3 nucleotides are TGTGCCAGTAGCGAGGTCTATGGCTACACCTTC. Based on the CDR3 plus reference TRBV19 and TRBJ1-2, the full variable domain is DGGITQSPKYLFRKEGQNVTLSCEQNLNHDAMYWYRQDPGQGLRLIYYSQIVNDFQKGDIAEGYSVSREKKESFPLTVTSAQKNPTAFYLCASSEVYGYTFGSGTRLTVV.

This clone was found a few times. The V and J genes are TRBV28 and TRBJ1-4; no clear D. The CDR3 is 15 residues long. The V and J ends lost 3 bases and 0 bases respectively, with 8 bases between them. The V gene's germline CDR1 is MDHEN and CDR2 SYDVKM. The CDR3 DNA is TGTGCCAGCAGTTTGGCAGACTCAACTAATGAAAAACTGTTTTTT. Protein sequence: CASSLADSTNEKLFF.

The chain uses TRBV7-9 and TRBJ1-2; tentative D call: TRBD1 (5 bases). Germline-derived CDR1 and CDR2 are SEHNR and FQNEAQ (reference sequence). V dropped 1 base and J dropped 4 bases, with 7 bases sitting between them. CDR3 size: 13 residues. The CDR3 is CASSLGQLYGYTF. CDR3 coding DNA: TGTGCCAGCAGCTTAGGACAGCTCTATGGCTACACCTTC.

The chain joins TRBV29-1 to TRBJ2-1, with D possibly TRBD1 on 5 matching bases. Germline V gene data show CDR1 as SQVTM and CDR2 as ANQGSEA. V was clipped by 6 bases and J by 0 bases, with 9 bases between them. The CDR3 runs to 13 residues. In DNA form, the CDR3 reads TGCAGCGTCGACAGAAGCTCCTACAATGAGCAGTTCTTC. It encodes CSVDRSSYNEQFF.

The CDR3 spells CAISESRQGWNTEAFF. In DNA form, the CDR3 reads TGTGCCATCAGTGAGTCGAGACAGGGGTGGAACACTGAAGCTTTCTTT. The V gene is TRBV10-3, the J gene TRBJ1-1; TRBD1 aligns across 8 bases. From germline, CDR1 is ENHRY and CDR2 SYGVKD. CDR3 length equals 16 residues. The trim removed 0 bases at V and 1 base at J, leaving 4 bases unmatched.

This clone was seen only a few times. The V call is TRBV7-3, the J call TRBJ2-2, with 7 nucleotides matching TRBD2. V lost 1 base to trimming and J lost 4 bases; unmatched junction nucleotides: 3. The CDR3 totals 15 residues. The germline V gene encodes CDR1 SGHTA and CDR2 FQGTGA. The DNA of the CDR3 is TGTGCCAGCAGCTTAAATGGCGGGAGCACCGGGGAGCTGTTTTTT. Translating it yields CASSLNGGSTGELFF.

This clone was detected only a few times. The chain joins TRBV29-1 to TRBJ1-2; 7 nucleotides align to TRBD1. Unmatched junction bases numbered 8, after V lost 3 bases and J lost 7 bases. CDR3 length: 13 residues. Germline values: CDR1 SQVTM, CDR2 ANQGSEA. DNA of the CDR3: TGCAGCGTTGAGGGTGGGACAGTCGTTGGCTACACCTTC. The encoded protein is CSVEGGTVVGYTF.

This sequence joins TRBV5-1 and TRBJ2-1; D uncertain. With 0 bases removed from V and 5 bases from J, the gap between germline ends came to 3 bases. Germline-derived CDR1 and CDR2 are SGHRS and YFSETQ. CDR3 length equals 12 residues. The DNA for the CDR3 is TGCGCCAGCAGCTTGGCTGACAATGAGCAGTTCTTC. This gives the protein CASSLADNEQFF.

The chain combines TRBV27 with TRBJ1-5; D is perhaps TRBD1 (6 bases). This CDR3 region has 17 residues. The germline gives CDR1 MNHEY, CDR2 SMNVEV (reference sequence). V lost 5 bases and J lost 7, with 24 bases in between. CDR3 in amino acids: CASSPYPGGPGVQPQHF. CDR3 bases: TGTGCCAGCAGTCCCTACCCGGGGGGGCCCGGGGTACAGCCCCAGCATTTT.

This chain uses TRBV29-1 with TRBJ2-3; possibly TRBD2 for D (5 bases). Trimming took off 1 base at V and 14 bases at J, with 13 bases between the two ends. In germline, CDR1 is SQVTM, CDR2 ANQGSEA. CDR3 length equals 11 residues. The CDR3 reads CSVEGAQRGYF. The CDR3 nucleotides are TGCAGCGTTGAAGGGGCACAACGGGGGTATTTT.

The chain carries TRBV30 and TRBJ1-1; weak D call: TRBD1 (6 bases). Germline-derived CDR1 and CDR2 are GTSNPN and SVGIG (reference sequence). The CDR3 runs to 14 residues. V lost 3 bases and J 0 bases, leaving 11 bases between the germline ends. The CDR3 sequence is CAWRSDSLNTEAFF. In nucleotides, the CDR3 is TGTGCCTGGAGATCGGACAGTTTGAACACTGAAGCTTTCTTT.

V gene TRBV2 combines with J gene TRBJ2-7, with 9 bases fitting TRBD2. This CDR3 has 18 amino acids. Germline V gene data show CDR1 as SNHLY and CDR2 as FYNNEI. The V segment lost 3 bases and the J segment 2 bases; nucleotides outside the gene matches: 14. The CDR3 nucleotides are TGTGCCAGCAGTGAGCGATTGACTAGCGGTACATGGGCCTACGAGCAGTACTTC. The encoded protein is CASSERLTSGTWAYEQYF.

V usage is TRBV27 and J usage is TRBJ2-1; tentatively, D is TRBD2 (5 bases). The germline V gene encodes CDR1 MNHEY and CDR2 SMNVEV (reference sequence). This CDR3 has 13 residues. The ends were cut back, 3 bases at V and 5 bases at J, with 8 bases in the middle. CDR3 amino acids: CASSFHSDNEQFF. The CDR3 bases are TGTGCCAGCAGTTTCCATAGCGACAATGAGCAGTTCTTC.

The chain uses TRBV5-6 and TRBJ2-7, with a weak D call TRBD1 (6 bases). There are 15 residues in the CDR3. Germline V CDR1 and CDR2: SGHDT, YYEEEE. The V end lost 4 bases, the J end lost 3 bases, and 17 bases lay between the germline ends. The CDR3 is CASSLYGTLDYEQYF. The DNA for the CDR3 is TGTGCCAGCAGCCTATATGGGACACTCGACTACGAGCAGTACTTC. Drawing the rest from reference TRBV5-6 and TRBJ2-7, the complete variable domain is DAGVTQSPTHLIKTRGQQVTLRCSPKSGHDTVSWYQQALGQGPQFIFQYYEEEERQRGNFPDRFSGHQFPNYSSELNVNALLLGDSALYLCASSLYGTLDYEQYFGPGTRLTVT.